A selection of T cell receptor beta chains follows, all from one sample in a study of shared clonotypes between healthy human individuals. Sequenced by immunoSEQ multiplex PCR; TCRdb stores in-frame clones only, minus some. The data contain 750,000 to 1,000,000 clones, about 91% of them seen just once; the ten biggest clones take up nearly 25%. The specimen was naive CD8+ T cells sorted from blood. The receptors were gathered from a man aged 25-40 years in good health. CDR3s include the opening cysteine and the closing phenylalanine or tryptophan. A D gene is named only where the DNA matches it firmly. Clone size is shown for a subset of rows, as once, few, many or a class of expanded clone.

TRBD1	NA	TRBJ2-7	TRBV29-1	TGCAGCGTTCAGGGGGTAGACAGCAAGCAGGGCTACGAGCAGTACTTC	CSVQGVDSKQGYEQYF
TRBD1	NA	TRBJ1-5	TRBV15	TGTGCCACCAGCGGTGACAGGGGGCCGGGGAAGCCCCAGCATTTT	CATSGDRGPGKPQHF
NA	NA	TRBJ2-7	TRBV7-3	TGTGCCAGCAGCTTAACAGGTCGGTCTTCCTACGAGCAGTACTTC	CASSLTGRSSYEQYF
NA	NA	TRBJ2-1	TRBV9	TGTGCCAGCAGCGTACAGGGAACGAGCAATGAGCAGTTCTTC	CASSVQGTSNEQFF
TRBD2	few	TRBJ2-1	TRBV6-5	TGTGCCAGCAGTCCCTGGACTAGCGACTACAATGAGCAGTTCTTC	CASSPWTSDYNEQFF
TRBD2	NA	TRBJ2-7	TRBV4-1	TGCGCCAGCAGCCATCCTAGCGGCTCCTACGAGCAGTACTTC	CASSHPSGSYEQYF
NA	NA	TRBJ2-1	TRBV29-1	TGCAGCGTTGAAATTCTTAGCTATGAGCAGTTCTTC	CSVEILSYEQFF
NA	few	TRBJ1-5	TRBV27	TGTGCCAGCAGTTTATTGGGAACCCCTGGGGATCAGCCCCAGCATTTT	CASSLLGTPGDQPQHF
NA	once	TRBJ2-1	TRBV6-5	TGTGCCAGCAGTTATTCGGACCGAAACCCCTACAATGAGCAGTTCTTC	CASSYSDRNPYNEQFF
NA	NA	TRBJ2-5	TRBV30	TGTGCCTGGACGATGGCAGGCGCCAAGGAGACCCAGTACTTC	CAWTMAGAKETQYF
TRBD1	NA	TRBJ1-1	TRBV7-8	TGTGCCAGCAGCTTTTGGACAGGGGTGAGAAACACTGAAGCTTTCTTT	CASSFWTGVRNTEAFF
NA	NA	TRBJ2-1	TRBV7-6	TGTGCCAGCAGCCTATACATAAGCGGAACCTCCTACAATGAGCAGTTCTTC	CASSLYISGTSYNEQFF
NA	once	TRBJ2-5	TRBV13	TGTGCCAGCAGCTTGGGGGACGGAGAGACCCAGTACTTC	CASSLGDGETQYF
NA	once	TRBJ2-5	TRBV4-1	TGCGCCAGCAGCCAAGAAGCAGGGTACACTCAAGAGACCCAGTACTTC	CASSQEAGYTQETQYF
NA	NA	TRBJ1-1	TRBV7-9	TGTGCCAGCAGCTTAAATAGTTCGAACACTGAAGCTTTCTTT	CASSLNSSNTEAFF
NA	NA	TRBJ2-2	TRBV9	TGTGCCAGCAGCTTTACAACGAACACCGGGGAGCTGTTTTTT	CASSFTTNTGELFF
TRBD2	NA	TRBJ2-1	TRBV9	TGTGCCAGCAGCCACCCGGGACTAGCGATGGACTACAATGAGCAGTTCTTC	CASSHPGLAMDYNEQFF
NA	NA	TRBJ1-4	TRBV11-2	TGTGCCAGCAGCAACACGCGGGGGAGGGGATCTCTTAATGAAAAACTGTTTTTT	CASSNTRGRGSLNEKLFF
TRBD1	NA	TRBJ2-7	TRBV4-2	TGTGCCAGCAGCCAAGATTTCTCGGGACAGGGGGCGCGAGAGCAGTACTTC	CASSQDFSGQGAREQYF
NA	NA	TRBJ2-7	TRBV27	TGTGCCAGCGCCTGGGGGCGCCCCCCCTACGAGCAGTACTTC	CASAWGRPPYEQYF
NA	NA	TRBJ2-1	TRBV27	TGTGCCAGCAGTTCCCCCCGGTTAGCGCCCATTGGCAATGAGCAGTTCTTC	CASSSPRLAPIGNEQFF
TRBD2	NA	TRBJ2-7	TRBV7-2	TGTGCCAGCAGCCTTCAGCGGGAACACTACGAGCAGTACTTC	CASSLQREHYEQYF
TRBD1	NA	TRBJ2-7	TRBV15	TGTGCCACCAGCAGTTTAGCGTACGGACAGGGGGAGTACGAGCAGTACTTC	CATSSLAYGQGEYEQYF
TRBD1	once	TRBJ2-7	TRBV5-3	TGTGCCAGAAGCAGAAGAATAGGGACAGTCGGGATCTACGAGCAGTACTTC	CARSRRIGTVGIYEQYF
TRBD1	once	TRBJ2-7	TRBV11-1	TGTGCCAGCAGCCCGCGGGGACAGGGGGATTACGAGCAGTACTTC	CASSPRGQGDYEQYF
TRBD1	NA	TRBJ1-1	TRBV19	TGTGCCAGTAGTATCCCGGGACAGGTCATTGGTAACGTGAACACTGAAGCTTTCTTT	CASSIPGQVIGNVNTEAFF
NA	NA	TRBJ1-3	TRBV11-2	TGTGCCAGCAGCTTTGGGGGCCTATCGGGTGGAAACACCATATATTTT	CASSFGGLSGGNTIYF
TRBD1	once	TRBJ2-7	TRBV4-1	TGCGCCAGCAGCCCGGTTTCAGGGGGCTTCGAGCAGTACTTC	CASSPVSGGFEQYF
TRBD2	once	TRBJ2-1	TRBV27	TGTGCCAGCAGCTCCGGGACTAGCGGATACAATGAGCAGTTCTTC	CASSSGTSGYNEQFF
NA	NA	TRBJ2-5	TRBV28	TGTGCCAGCAGTTTTGCCTCGAGCCCTCAAGAGACCCAGTACTTC	CASSFASSPQETQYF
NA	NA	TRBJ2-2	TRBV29-1	TGCAGCGTTGAAGACGGATGGACCGGGGAGCTGTTTTTT	CSVEDGWTGELFF
TRBD2	NA	TRBJ2-3	TRBV7-9	TGTGCCAGCAGCCAGCTAGCGGGAGGCCGCCTGGGCACAGATACGCAGTATTTT	CASSQLAGGRLGTDTQYF
NA	NA	TRBJ1-2	TRBV6-5	TGTGCCAGCAGTTACTCCTCGGACTATGGCTACACCTTC	CASSYSSDYGYTF
NA	NA	TRBJ2-3	TRBV6-6	TGTGCCAGCAGTTGGGACCGCTCACGGGCAGATACGCAGTATTTT	CASSWDRSRADTQYF
NA	NA	TRBJ2-1	TRBV5-5	TGTGCCAGCAGCCCATACAATGAGCAGTTCTTC	CASSPYNEQFF
TRBD2	NA	TRBJ2-7	TRBV27	TGTGCCAGCAGTCGGGGAGCGGGAATCTCCTACGAGCAGTACTTC	CASSRGAGISYEQYF